This entry lists 20 T cell receptor beta chains sequenced from one sample in a study of blood T cells in healthy people across ages. For the second PCR, which ran for 7 to 11 cycles, a sample-barcoded 5' primer and a J-beta primer mix were used. TCRdb re-called the 5' RACE reads through MiXCR, storing one row per CDR3 protein. The sample includes more than 600,000 distinct CDR3 sequences, just under 25% seen only once; the top ten take under 9.5%. The data were also submitted as part of a second study, on T cells of mothers and their children.

Material for sequencing was blood. These receptors were obtained from a boy aged 5 to 17 in good health.

This clonotype was detected a few times. CDR3 nucleotides: TGCGCCAGCAGCCAAGTTGTGGAAATTAGCACAGATACGCAGTATTTT. Translation: CASSQVVEISTDTQYF. The V and J genes are TRBV4-1 and TRBJ2-3; D remains unclear. The V and J ends lost 1 base and 0 bases respectively, with 11 bases between them. This CDR3 has 16 amino acids. The V gene's germline CDR1 is MGHRA and CDR2 YSYEKL.

V and J are TRBV28 and TRBJ1-1; TRBD1 matches 7 bases. This CDR3 has 16 amino acids. CDR1 and CDR2 (germline): MDHEN, SYDVKM. V was pared by 2 bases and J by 5 bases, with 11 bases of the junction left unmatched. The DNA for the CDR3 is TGTGCCAGCAGTTTACTTATATCAGGGGGTCTAACTGAAGCTTTCTTT. Encoded protein: CASSLLISGGLTEAFF.

This chain connects TRBV9 to TRBJ2-5; unclear D gene. Looked up from germline, CDR1 is SGDLS and CDR2 is YYNGEE. Between the trimmed V and J ends, which lost 0 bases and 1 base, there was a span of 7 bases. CDR3 size: 14 residues. CDR3 protein: CASSVAEPQETQYF. The CDR3 bases are TGTGCCAGCAGCGTAGCCGAGCCCCAAGAGACCCAGTACTTC.

This chain links TRBV5-1 with TRBJ2-5, with 7 bases matching TRBD1. The V and J ends lost 2 bases and 4 bases, in that order; junction bases with no gene match: 5. The germline CDR1 and CDR2 sequences are SGHRS and YFSETQ. The CDR3 covers 14 residues. The CDR3 bases are TGCGCCAGCAGCTTAGTGGGACAGCGAGAGACCCAGTACTTC. Protein sequence: CASSLVGQRETQYF.

The V gene is TRBV28, the J gene TRBJ1-2; D gene uncertain. Germline assignment: CDR1 MDHEN and CDR2 SYDVKM. V was clipped by 4 bases and J by 7 bases, with 10 bases between them. CDR3 length equals 12 residues. The CDR3 DNA follows: TGTGCCAGCAGTTGGGGTGGTGGTGGCTACACCTTC. It yields the protein CASSWGGGGYTF.

This rearrangement joins TRBV7-9 to TRBJ2-2, with D hard to call. From germline, CDR1 is SEHNR and CDR2 FQNEAQ (reference sequence). The length of the CDR3 is 15 residues. The V and J ends lost 4 bases and 3 bases respectively, with 12 bases between them. For the CDR3, the DNA is TGTGCCAGCAGCTCTTTTGATTTGGACACCGGGGAGCTGTTTTTT. Its protein product is CASSSFDLDTGELFF.

Ten or more counts support this clonotype. The rearrangement links TRBV12-3 or TRBV12-4 to TRBJ1-1; a possible D gene is TRBD1 (5 bases). This CDR3 is built from 13 residues. V was cut by 3 bases and J by 1 base, with 6 bases left in between. The CDR3 bases are TGTGCCAGCAGTTTCGGGGGGAACACTGAAGCTTTCTTT. Amino acids: CASSFGGNTEAFF.

This clonotype appeared a few times. The chain uses TRBV9 and TRBJ2-1; TRBD2 matches 14 bases. The CDR3 is 22 residues long. CDR1 and CDR2 (germline): SGDLS, YYNGEE. V lost 2 bases, J lost 9 bases, and 25 bases stayed unmatched. The CDR3 nucleotides read TGTGCCAGCAGCGTCGACTCTCCCAGAGGGCGCGGGACTAGCGGGAGCGAGGGTGAGCAGTTCTTC. Protein product: CASSVDSPRGRGTSGSEGEQFF.

The sample holds a few counts of this clonotype. The V and J genes are TRBV20-1 and TRBJ2-2; 11 bases agree with TRBD2. Germline-derived CDR1 and CDR2 are DFQATT and SNEGSKA (reference sequence). The CDR3 runs 16 residues. CDR3 sequence reads: CGLLAGVHGGTGELFF. CDR3 in DNA: TGCGGATTACTAGCGGGGGTTCACGGGGGCACCGGGGAGCTGTTTTTT.

The sample holds a few counts of this clonotype. J is TRBJ2-5 and V is TRBV6-5, with TRBD2 matching 9 bases. The J call may be mistaken, given a closer DNA end match to TRBJ2-7. This CDR3 has 14 amino acids. Per germline, CDR1 MNHEY and CDR2 SVGAGI. The CDR3 sequence: CASSSSGKDYEQYF. The CDR3, as DNA: TGTGCCAGCAGTTCTAGCGGGAAAGACTACGAGCAGTACTTC.

This clonotype was counted a few times. The chain links TRBV10-3 to TRBJ2-5; 9 bases fit TRBD2. The germline CDR1 and CDR2 sequences are ENHRY and SYGVKD. The CDR3 runs to 15 residues. The junction had 3 bases not matched to a gene; V was cut back by 3 bases and J by 1 base. CDR3 nucleotides: TGTGCCATCAGTGATTTTAGCGGGGGCCAAGAGACCCAGTACTTC. It is translated as CAISDFSGGQETQYF.

V is TRBV27 and J is TRBJ2-7; no reliable D call. CDR1 is MNHEY, CDR2 SMNVEV, per germline (reference sequence). This CDR3 has 14 residues. V shed 4 bases and J shed 1 base, with 11 bases lying between them. Here the CDR3 reads CASSSIQASYEQYF. DNA of the CDR3: TGTGCCAGCAGTTCGATTCAGGCATCCTACGAGCAGTACTTC.

In this sample, this clonotype turned up many times. The chain has TRBV12-3 or TRBV12-4 and TRBJ2-7; tentatively, D is TRBD1 (6 bases). The CDR3 consists of 11 residues. Trimming removed 6 bases at V and 5 bases at J, with 8 bases between. This CDR3 reads CASSRGNEQYF. The CDR3 bases are TGTGCCAGCAGCAGGGGAAACGAGCAGTACTTC.

There are a few counts of this clonotype. This sequence joins TRBV12-3 or TRBV12-4 and TRBJ2-2; 10 positions match TRBD2. Losses at the gene ends were 7 bases for V and 7 bases for J; bases not matched to a gene: 9. This CDR3 contains 15 residues. The CDR3, as DNA: TGTGCCAGCACCCCTGGAGCGGGAGGGGTCGGGGAGCTGTTTTTT. It yields the protein CASTPGAGGVGELFF.

The chain combines TRBV9 with TRBJ2-1; D is undetermined. CDR3 size: 15 residues. Trimming stripped 3 bases from V and 5 bases from J, with 15 bases between. CDR1 and CDR2 from the germline V gene are SGDLS and YYNGEE. The DNA of the CDR3 is TGTGCCAGCAGCGCGGCCTTAAGACAAGACAATGAGCAGTTCTTC. Translating gives CASSAALRQDNEQFF.

The chain has TRBV11-2 and TRBJ2-5; D may be TRBD1 (6 bases). The J call may be in error: the DNA end matches TRBJ2-7 better. The CDR3 runs 14 residues. The germline CDR1 and CDR2 sequences are SGHAT and FQNNGV. The CDR3 DNA reads as TGTGCCAGCAGCGCTAACAGGGTGAACGACGAGCAGTACTTC. Translating gives CASSANRVNDEQYF.

This clonotype has a handful of counts. The chain is built from TRBV12-3 or TRBV12-4 and TRBJ2-7; D might be TRBD1 or TRBD2, each matching 5 bases. V shed 4 bases and J shed 2 bases, with 12 bases lying between them. The CDR3 runs 14 residues. The CDR3 spells CASSSSGTTYEQYF. The CDR3, as DNA: TGTGCCAGCAGTTCCTCCGGGACCACCTACGAGCAGTACTTC.

This clonotype was seen a handful of times. The chain couples TRBV12-5 to TRBJ2-2; D gene ambiguous. Germline V CDR1 and CDR2: LGHNT, FRNRAP. V dropped 1 base and J dropped 7 bases, with 4 bases sitting between them. The CDR3 is 12 residues long. This CDR3 reads CASGLGHGELFF. The CDR3 DNA is TGTGCTAGTGGTTTGGGCCACGGGGAGCTGTTTTTT. Full variable domain (outside the CDR3, taken from reference TRBV12-5 and TRBJ2-2): DARVTQTPRHKVTEMGQEVTMRCQPILGHNTVFWYRQTMMQGLELLAYFRNRAPLDDSGMPKDRFSAEMPDATLATLKIQPSEPRDSAVYFCASGLGHGELFFGEGSRLTVL.

The J gene is TRBJ1-4, the V gene TRBV5-1, with D perhaps matching TRBD1 (5 bases). The CDR3 contains 15 residues. Trimming cost V 6 bases and J 8 bases, with 20 bases left between them. Germline V gives CDR1 SGHRS, CDR2 YFSETQ. The CDR3 loop is CASTRGRGAREKLFF. CDR3 DNA: TGCGCCAGCACGAGAGGTCGAGGGGCGAGGGAAAAACTGTTTTTT.

The genes are TRBV29-1 and TRBJ2-7; 8 bases are shared with TRBD2. The J segment lost 1 base and the V segment lost 4 bases, leaving 3 bases of the junction unmatched. CDR1 and CDR2 (germline): SQVTM, ANQGSEA. The CDR3 is 13 residues long. This chain's CDR3 is CSVAGGHSYEQYF. CDR3 DNA sequence: TGCAGCGTTGCGGGGGGGCATTCCTACGAGCAGTACTTC.